This entry concerns a single TCR beta chain. These data come from a study of T cell responses to AZD1222 COVID-19 vaccine. On the study more broadly: Second doses that came at about 4 or about 12 weeks were put together.

This CDR3 is 20 amino acids long. The protocol was immunoSEQ multiplex PCR, while the TCRdb copy is restricted to in-frame clones and leaves out a portion. Here the sample spans approximately 44,000 clones, less than 85% being singletons. The rearrangement joins TRBV21-1 to TRBJ1-2; TRBD1 reflects the table's D call only, with no check against the DNA. TRBV21-1 is a recognized pseudogene. Sequenced here: peripheral blood, sampled on day 0 of AZD1222 vaccination. The receptor's source is an adult in good health. The chain's CDR3 is CASSKGGQRQGFPPVYGYTF. The DNA of the CDR3 is TGTGCCAGCAGCAAAGGGGGTCAGCGACAGGGTTTTCCCCCGGTCTATGGCTACACCTTC.